The rows below give T cell receptor beta chains drawn from one sample of a study of CD8+ T cells in alopecia areata. The data were produced by immunoSEQ multiplex PCR, yet TCRdb's version contains in-frame clones alone and is incomplete. This table holds more than 200,000 clones, over 40% found once. The source was CD4+ T cells sorted from blood, collected at approximately week 37, from a patient treated with tofacitinib. These receptors were taken from a human donor with alopecia areata. Each CDR3 is given with its conserved first and last residue. The order of the fields is J gene, V gene, CDR3 protein.

j_call: TRBJ2-7; v_call: TRBV5-1; cdr3_aa: CASSLEENGKEQYF
j_call: TRBJ2-5; v_call: TRBV28; cdr3_aa: CASTPHTGETQYF
j_call: TRBJ2-5; v_call: TRBV2; cdr3_aa: CASSEATGAETQYF
j_call: TRBJ2-5; v_call: TRBV30; cdr3_aa: CAWSRVAGDVETQYF
j_call: TRBJ2-1; v_call: TRBV5-1; cdr3_aa: CASSPGSPNNEQFF
j_call: TRBJ2-1; v_call: TRBV7-8; cdr3_aa: CASSLDALGYNEQFF
j_call: TRBJ2-7; v_call: TRBV7-2; cdr3_aa: CASSLGLRGIGEQYF
j_call: TRBJ1-2; v_call: TRBV10-3; cdr3_aa: CAISESVIGYTF
j_call: TRBJ1-1; v_call: TRBV6-5; cdr3_aa: CASSGIEVTEAFF
j_call: TRBJ2-5; v_call: TRBV30; cdr3_aa: CAWSGWDRVSETQYF
j_call: TRBJ2-3; v_call: TRBV30; cdr3_aa: CAWSRGSADTQYF
j_call: TRBJ2-1; v_call: TRBV20-1; cdr3_aa: CSAPPGLLLVF
j_call: TRBJ2-1; v_call: TRBV10-3; cdr3_aa: CAQGVGNEQFF
j_call: TRBJ1-2; v_call: TRBV6-6; cdr3_aa: CASRLLGQSYGYTF
j_call: TRBJ2-7; v_call: TRBV5-4; cdr3_aa: CASSLKGQGWVEQYF
j_call: TRBJ2-5; v_call: TRBV19; cdr3_aa: CASSRQETQYF
j_call: TRBJ2-1; v_call: TRBV11-3; cdr3_aa: CASSARQGPSYNEQFF
j_call: TRBJ2-3; v_call: TRBV11-2; cdr3_aa: CASSLAPTDTQYF
j_call: TRBJ2-1; v_call: TRBV14; cdr3_aa: CASSQVQGLRSGRGNEQFF
j_call: TRBJ2-7; v_call: TRBV6-6; cdr3_aa: CASRGQGLGSYEQYF
j_call: TRBJ2-5; v_call: TRBV5-1; cdr3_aa: CASSQSPRYQETQYF
j_call: TRBJ2-3; v_call: TRBV18; cdr3_aa: CASSRQGRLTDTQYF
j_call: TRBJ2-1; v_call: TRBV19; cdr3_aa: CASSSRISYNEQFF
j_call: TRBJ2-3; v_call: TRBV4-2; cdr3_aa: CASSQGGVVRAQYF
j_call: TRBJ2-7; v_call: TRBV4-1; cdr3_aa: CASSQVPTKQYF
j_call: TRBJ2-1; v_call: TRBV6-4; cdr3_aa: CASSLTSGRAPGSYNEQFF
j_call: TRBJ2-3; v_call: TRBV9; cdr3_aa: CASSISGQSDTQYF
j_call: TRBJ2-5; v_call: TRBV6-5; cdr3_aa: CASSYSLGQVGETQYF
j_call: TRBJ1-2; v_call: TRBV18; cdr3_aa: CASSPGQGDGYTF
j_call: TRBJ1-2; v_call: TRBV9; cdr3_aa: CASSRVGDYGYTF
j_call: TRBJ1-1; v_call: TRBV30; cdr3_aa: CAWTRGSFEAFF
j_call: TRBJ2-5; v_call: TRBV4-1; cdr3_aa: CASSQRDSRGETQYF
j_call: TRBJ2-3; v_call: TRBV4-1; cdr3_aa: CASSQRPSTDTQYF
j_call: TRBJ2-5; v_call: TRBV4-3; cdr3_aa: CASSQEGTGGVQYF
j_call: TRBJ2-3; v_call: TRBV4-1; cdr3_aa: CASSQGQASTDTQYF
j_call: TRBJ2-7; v_call: TRBV6-5; cdr3_aa: CASSYFMGGAYEQYF
j_call: TRBJ2-7; v_call: TRBV6-5; cdr3_aa: CASSPTGLAYEQYF
j_call: TRBJ1-4; v_call: TRBV23-1; cdr3_aa: CASSQRSPVEKLFF
j_call: TRBJ2-5; v_call: TRBV7-8; cdr3_aa: CASDVAGGPETQYF
j_call: TRBJ2-5; v_call: TRBV2; cdr3_aa: CPSGVGRGHWTQYF
j_call: TRBJ1-4; v_call: TRBV19; cdr3_aa: CASSINRGEKLFF
j_call: TRBJ1-1; v_call: TRBV7-3; cdr3_aa: CASSHGHQNTEAFF
j_call: TRBJ1-4; v_call: TRBV6-6; cdr3_aa: CASSRAPKRKLFF
j_call: TRBJ1-1; v_call: TRBV2; cdr3_aa: CASSARDSFMNTEAFF
j_call: TRBJ2-3; v_call: TRBV29-1; cdr3_aa: CSVEGRDRFDTQYF
j_call: TRBJ2-1; v_call: TRBV7-2; cdr3_aa: CASSAYNEQFF
j_call: TRBJ2-1; v_call: TRBV7-9; cdr3_aa: CASSYLAEGPLMVQFF
j_call: TRBJ1-5; v_call: TRBV27; cdr3_aa: CASSLSWGVESQPQHF
j_call: TRBJ2-2; v_call: TRBV7-8; cdr3_aa: CASSLASSGRTGELFF
j_call: TRBJ2-7; v_call: TRBV4-1; cdr3_aa: CASTIGQGSYEQYF
j_call: TRBJ2-7; v_call: TRBV25-1; cdr3_aa: CASTGHLGASGGEQYF
j_call: TRBJ2-1; v_call: TRBV27; cdr3_aa: CASSKYPSGFLYNEQFF
j_call: TRBJ2-5; v_call: TRBV2; cdr3_aa: CASRKTGGETQYF
j_call: TRBJ2-7; v_call: TRBV6-6; cdr3_aa: CASSYLSGNYEQYF
j_call: TRBJ2-1; v_call: TRBV7-9; cdr3_aa: CASSSPGEQFF
j_call: TRBJ2-1; v_call: TRBV30; cdr3_aa: CAWSLGKGFSEQFF
j_call: TRBJ2-3; v_call: TRBV10-3; cdr3_aa: CAISGSGGFVSADTQYF
j_call: TRBJ2-3; v_call: TRBV4-3; cdr3_aa: CASSQDRGGPDTQYF